This T cell receptor (beta chain) stems from a study of blood T cells in healthy people across ages. On the study more broadly: Template switching captured about one barcoded beta molecule per two T cells. Study-wide results and limits: A strong correlation between TCR beta diversity and naive T cell percentage was seen. Diversity of TCR beta per million T cells declined in a roughly linear way with age.

On this clonotype itself: The antigen is not known.

At least 6 million PBMCs were isolated per sample. CDR3 size: 15 residues. Trimming removed 8 bases from V and 1 base from J, with 16 bases in between. Sample-barcoded 5' priming and a J-beta primer mix drove a second PCR of roughly 7 to 11 cycles. TCRdb re-called the 5' RACE reads with MiXCR, one entry per CDR3 protein. The repertoire consists of approximately 850,000 distinct CDR3 sequences, with 58% occurring once and the leading ten covering over 20%. The sequenced sample was blood. The V call is TRBV12-3 or TRBV12-4, the J call TRBJ2-3, with D possibly being TRBD1 or TRBD2 (6 bases each). The clonotype was recovered from a man under 40 in good health. The CDR3 DNA sequence: TGTGCCAGCGGCTTAGGGGGACTCCGCACAGATACGCAGTATTTT. Amino acid sequence: CASGLGGLRTDTQYF.